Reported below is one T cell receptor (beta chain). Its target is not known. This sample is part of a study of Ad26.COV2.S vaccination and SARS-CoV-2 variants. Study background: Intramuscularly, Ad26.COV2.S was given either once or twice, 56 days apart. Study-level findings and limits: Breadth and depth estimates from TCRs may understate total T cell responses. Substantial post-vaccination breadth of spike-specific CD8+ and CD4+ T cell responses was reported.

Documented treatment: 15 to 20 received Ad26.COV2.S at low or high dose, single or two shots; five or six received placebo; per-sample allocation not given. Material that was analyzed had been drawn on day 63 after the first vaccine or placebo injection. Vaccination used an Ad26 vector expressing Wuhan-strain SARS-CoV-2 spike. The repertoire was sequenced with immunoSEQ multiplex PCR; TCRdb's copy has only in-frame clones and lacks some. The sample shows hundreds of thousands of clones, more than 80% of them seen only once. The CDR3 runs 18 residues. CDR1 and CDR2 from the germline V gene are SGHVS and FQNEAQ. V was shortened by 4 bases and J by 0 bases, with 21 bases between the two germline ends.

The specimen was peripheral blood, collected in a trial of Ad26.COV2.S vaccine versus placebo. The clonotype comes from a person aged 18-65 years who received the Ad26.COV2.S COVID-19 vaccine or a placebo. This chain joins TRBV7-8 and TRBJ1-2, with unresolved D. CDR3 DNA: TGTGCCAGCAGCTCCCAGGTGGACGGCCTTTTGCCTAACTATGGCTACACCTTC. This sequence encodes CASSSQVDGLLPNYGYTF.